This T cell receptor (beta chain) appears in the sequencing data of a study of blood T cell repertoires in COVID-19. Sequenced by immunoSEQ multiplex PCR; TCRdb stores in-frame clones only, minus some. This table has about 280,000 clones, 75% to 85% appearing once. In germline, CDR1 is MNHEY, CDR2 SVGEGT. The CDR3 contains 18 residues. After removal of 2 bases from V and 1 base from J, the junction contained 5 bases not matched to a gene. The chain uses TRBV6-2 or TRBV6-3 and TRBJ2-2, with 12 bases identical to TRBD2. The sequenced sample consisted of peripheral blood. The TCR was taken from a man in his forties or fifties with active or convalescent COVID-19. CDR3 sequence reads: CASSYRLAGAKNTGELFF. The CDR3 DNA is TGTGCCAGCAGTTACCGACTAGCGGGAGCCAAGAACACCGGGGAGCTGTTTTTT.